This T cell receptor (beta chain) is drawn from a study of vaccination and CD4 T cells after COVID-19 (dated by TCRdb to between 2021 and 2024). Looking at the study overall: Every convalescent patient had a positive nasal swab PCR test for SARS-CoV-2, with mild disease in several patients and severe disease in one. Participants got two doses of the Pfizer-BioNTech BNT162b2 vaccine (n=8) or two doses of the Moderna mRNA-1273 vaccine (n=2). Post-COVID blood samples from convalescent patients were collected a median of about 110 days after diagnosis, with a range of about 35 to 161 days. The time from the second vaccine dose to post-vaccine blood sampling had a median of roughly 70 days and ranged from about 12 to 250 days. For stimulating the cultures, overlapping spike peptide pools were used, derived from SARS-CoV-2 as well as from the common cold coronaviruses HCoV-NL63, HCoV-OC43 and HCoV-229E. The convalescent cohort included six males and four females, with two Hispanic individuals, seven Caucasians, two Asians and one multiracial person. In control cultures, a CEFX viral epitope pool was used as positive control, an HIV-1 Nef peptide pool was used as negative control, or no peptide was added. In nine to eleven COVID-19 convalescent patients and a handful of infection-naive healthy vaccine recipients, researchers compared the spike-specific CD4+ TCR repertoire from before mRNA vaccination with the repertoire from after. Findings and caveats that apply to the study as a whole: The median number of SARS-CoV-2-reactive clonotypes rose from about 23 after infection to roughly 38 after vaccination, but the change was not significant. Among convalescent patients, a median around 86% of the SARS-CoV-2-reactive clones seen after vaccination appeared only after vaccination, which suggests priming specific to the vaccine. Relatively few convalescent patients were included in the study, and early timepoints after natural infection were not analyzed. In convalescent patients, nearly all vaccine-specific clones (304 of 307) were found to be mono-reactive for SARS-CoV-2 spike rather than cross-reactive with common cold coronaviruses.

This clonotype was seen only a few times. The specificity of this receptor is unknown. There are no base qualities to consult, and no much larger clone falls within one base. Library creation used PCR. DNA from cultured CD4+ T cells was subjected to TCR sequencing with the Oncomine TCR Beta short-read assay at the Johns Hopkins FTIC core. The QIAamp micro DNA kit was used to extract genomic DNA from the cultured CD4+ T cells. The Oncomine TCR Beta libraries from cultured CD4+ T cells were pooled using unique dual indexes and then sequenced on an Illumina iSeq 100. Per the source publication's procedure: Non-productive sequences were removed, and CDR3s not starting with C, not ending with F or W, or shorter than 7 amino acids were discarded. Antigen-specific clonotypes were identified with the MANAFEST web application by comparing peptide-stimulated wells with reference and other culture wells. An FDR below 0.05, an odds ratio above 5, and a productive frequency above 0.1% in at least two of three replicate wells were required for clones to be considered positive. Clonotypes that were significantly expanded in both SARS-CoV-2 spike wells and at least one common cold coronavirus spike condition were defined as cross-reactive. Levenshtein distances (stringdist) and unrooted phylogenetic trees (ape) in R version 3.6.1 were used to assess CDR3 homology. TCRdb's own reprocessing of the public reads used fastp at Q25 and MiXCR and kept productive beta chains. All rows with the same CDR3 protein become a single entry with the most common DNA and genes. TCRdb, not the authors, supplied the V and J calls. Recorded for this sample are roughly 16,000 distinct CDR3 sequences; roughly 43% of them occurred a single time. The leading ten clones occupy about 12% of the sample.

Per the publication, the treatment or condition label means: roughly 10-day PBMC culture with coronavirus spike peptide pools or control peptides (ViraFEST assay). The ViraFEST assay was used in the study, in which antigen-specific T cells were expanded with peptide pools and expanded clonotypes were subsequently identified by TCR sequencing. The positive SARS-CoV-2 PCR tests of the convalescent patients were dated from March to December 2020, before the Alpha, Beta and Delta variants emerged in the United States. Each well held millions of PBMCs cultured in IMDM containing about 5% human AB serum and roughly 10 IU/ml IL-2, with around 9.7 ug/ml peptide pools added. Half of the culture medium was replaced with fresh IL-2-containing medium on days 3 and 7. After about 10 days of culture, CD4+ T cells were isolated by negative selection using the EasySep CD4+ T cell isolation kit. Ficoll-Paque Plus gradient centrifugation was used to isolate PBMCs from whole blood, and the isolated PBMCs were then either used fresh or cryopreserved at -140C. In general, triplicate wells were set up for every culture condition.

Reading from cysteine to phenylalanine, the CDR3 counts 12 amino acids. The kept DNA is CDR3 alone, 36 bases in frame from the first base. In the germline V gene, CDR1 corresponds to KGHDR and CDR2 to SFDVKD. V was cut back by 6 bases and J by 9 bases, leaving a gap of 12 bases between them. The sequencing input was CD4+ T cells from blood, cultured in vitro. This clonotype was obtained from a human donor who had recovered from COVID-19. The chain is encoded by TRBV24-1 joined to TRBJ2-3; the D region is possibly TRBD1 or TRBD2, each matching across 6 bases. The nucleotide sequence reads TGTGCCACCAGTCCCGGGGGCCCCACGCAGTATTTT. The resulting protein is CATSPGGPTQYF.